These 5 T cell receptor beta chains originate from one sample sequenced in a study of blood T cell repertoires in COVID-19. Clones were read by immunoSEQ multiplex PCR, and TCRdb kept only the in-frame ones, dropping some. The sample comprises under 250,000 clones, 82% of which are singletons, and approximately 12% rests with the top ten. The material sequenced was peripheral blood. The receptors originated from a middle-aged woman with acute or convalescent COVID-19.

This chain uses TRBV6-5 with TRBJ2-3, with 8 positions matching TRBD1. CDR1 MNHEY and CDR2 SVGAGI come from the germline V gene. This CDR3 is 16 amino acids long. V lost 1 base and J lost 2; bases outside the gene matches: 5. The DNA for the CDR3 is TGTGCCAGCAGTTACTTCGGACAGGGTGACACAGATACGCAGTATTTT. This codes for CASSYFGQGDTDTQYF.

Remarks on this clone: The sample contains more than one DNA sequence encoding this CDR3. CDR3 coding DNA: TGCGCCAGCAGCTTAGGGGCCTACGAGCAGTACTTC. This encodes CASSLGAYEQYF. The V call is TRBV5-1, the J call TRBJ2-7; the D gene is possibly TRBD1 (5 bases). Germline V gene data show CDR1 as SGHRS and CDR2 as YFSETQ. This CDR3 region has 12 residues. The V and J ends lost 2 bases and 2 bases respectively, with 5 bases between them.

This rearrangement joins TRBV6-4 to TRBJ1-2; 8 positions agree with TRBD1. Germline CDR1 and CDR2: MRHNA and SNTAGT. CDR3 size: 14 residues. After removal of 5 bases from V and 5 bases from J, the junction contained 7 bases not matched to a gene. CDR3 coding DNA: TGTGCCAGCAGTCCAACTAGGACAGGGTATGGCTACACCTTC. It codes for CASSPTRTGYGYTF.

This rearrangement joins TRBV10-1 to TRBJ1-1, with D tentatively TRBD1 (6 bases). The CDR3 totals 13 residues. V was cut by 3 bases and J by 5 bases, with 10 bases left in between. CDR1 and CDR2 from the germline V gene are WNHNN and SYGVQD (reference sequence). CDR3 sequence reads: CASSEQGQTEAFF. CDR3 DNA: TGCGCCAGCAGTGAACAGGGCCAAACTGAAGCTTTCTTT.

This chain links TRBV20-1 with TRBJ2-7; no clear D gene. Trimming cost V 3 bases and J 4 bases, with 7 bases left between them. The CDR3 spans 11 residues. CDR1 is DFQATT, CDR2 SNEGSKA, per germline (reference sequence). The CDR3 reads CSASGEYEQYF. The CDR3 DNA reads as TGCAGTGCTAGTGGCGAGTACGAGCAGTACTTC.